This T cell receptor (beta chain) was observed in a study of shared clonotypes between healthy human individuals. About the study: Two women and a few men aged 18 to 49 served as donors.

All donors were healthy HIV-negative adults lacking recent acute infections or vaccinations. Some clones are missing from TCRdb's copy, which holds only in-frame ones; the method was immunoSEQ multiplex PCR. The profile shows fewer than 850,000 clones, roughly 87% of them singletons. The CDR3 loop spans 14 amino acids. General study findings and limits: The donor pool, a small one, limited the genetic and exposure-history diversity represented. A generally larger estimated richness was seen in naive subsets than in memory subsets.

Notes on this clone: What it recognizes is unknown.

The clonotype originates from a man between 18 and 35 years old in good health. Some clones in this sample may be carry-over from other donors' samples. The chain recombines TRBV21-1 with TRBJ2-5; TRBD1 was called by the table and not checked on the DNA. TRBV21-1 is assigned pseudogene status. Sequencing was done on a sample of memory CD8+ T cells from PBMCs. Stated subset: CD45RO+ cells pooled with CCR7-negative TemRA cells. This CDR3 is CASSKGRQGKTQYF. The CDR3 DNA reads TGTGCCAGCAGCAAAGGAAGGCAGGGAAAGACCCAGTACTTC.